A selection of T cell receptor beta chains follows, all from one sample in a study of blood T cells in healthy people across ages. TCRdb used MiXCR to reprocess the 5' RACE reads, holding one entry per CDR3 protein. The table lists about 1,600,000 distinct CDR3 sequences, 42% of them singletons. What was sequenced was blood. The receptor source for this set is a woman under 30 in good health. CDR3s include the opening cysteine and the closing phenylalanine or tryptophan. The D gene is left open where the match is weak. Clone size is shown for a subset of rows, as once, few, many or a class of expanded clone.

D: .; V: TRBV20-1; length: 15; J: TRBJ2-1; size: .; CDR3: CSARDWDLAGDEQFF; DNA: TGCAGTGCTAGAGATTGGGACTTAGCCGGCGATGAGCAGTTCTTC
D: TRBD2; V: TRBV20-1; length: 14; J: TRBJ2-5; size: .; CDR3: CSAIEGLAGETQYF; DNA: TGCAGTGCTATAGAAGGGCTAGCGGGAGAGACCCAGTACTTC
D: TRBD1; V: TRBV11-1; length: 13; J: TRBJ1-2; size: few; CDR3: CASSRDSPYGYTF; DNA: TGTGCCAGCAGCCGGGACAGCCCCTATGGCTACACCTTC
D: .; V: TRBV20-1; length: 10; J: TRBJ2-7; size: few; CDR3: CSASHYEQYF; DNA: TGCAGTGCTTCGCATTACGAGCAGTACTTC
D: .; V: TRBV20-1; length: 15; J: TRBJ2-1; size: .; CDR3: CSASWRARSSYEQFF; DNA: TGCAGTGCTAGTTGGAGGGCCCGAAGCTCCTACGAGCAGTTCTTC
D: TRBD2; V: TRBV7-3; length: 15; J: TRBJ2-5; size: few; CDR3: CASSSAGLAEETQYF; DNA: TGTGCCAGCAGCTCAGCGGGGCTAGCGGAAGAGACCCAGTACTTC
D: TRBD2; V: TRBV4-2; length: 18; J: TRBJ2-2; size: .; CDR3: CASSQDRGGRVDTGELFF; DNA: TGTGCCAGCAGCCAAGATCGTGGCGGGAGAGTCGACACCGGGGAGCTGTTTTTT
D: .; V: TRBV9; length: 12; J: TRBJ2-2; size: .; CDR3: CASSRYAGELFF; DNA: TGTGCCAGCAGCCGTTATGCTGGGGAGCTGTTTTTT
D: .; V: TRBV20-1; length: 11; J: TRBJ1-2; size: few; CDR3: CSASELTGYTF; DNA: TGCAGTGCTAGTGAGTTAACGGGCTACACCTTC
D: .; V: TRBV29-1; length: 14; J: TRBJ2-5; size: .; CDR3: CSVAAGSRRETQYF; DNA: TGCAGCGTCGCCGCGGGGTCCAGAAGGGAGACCCAGTACTTC
D: .; V: TRBV15; length: 19; J: TRBJ2-5; size: .; CDR3: CATSRDLTEPYNAQETQYF; DNA: TGTGCCACCAGCAGAGATCTAACAGAACCCTACAATGCACAAGAGACCCAGTACTTC
D: .; V: TRBV29-1; length: 14; J: TRBJ2-7; size: .; CDR3: CSSGRGGVYNEQYF; DNA: TGCAGCTCTGGGAGGGGGGGAGTCTACAATGAGCAGTACTTC
D: TRBD2; V: TRBV10-3; length: 18; J: TRBJ2-3; size: few; CDR3: CAISESGLAGTNTDTQYF; DNA: TGTGCCATCAGTGAGTCGGGACTAGCGGGGACTAACACAGATACGCAGTATTTT
D: .; V: TRBV5-1; length: 14; J: TRBJ2-5; size: few; CDR3: CASSLEASFDEQYF; DNA: TGCGCCAGCAGCTTGGAGGCTAGCTTTGATGAGCAGTACTTC
D: .; V: TRBV6-6; length: 16; J: TRBJ1-6; size: .; CDR3: CANSYATGAANSPLHF; DNA: TGTGCCAACAGTTACGCAACCGGGGCCGCCAATTCACCCCTCCACTTT
D: .; V: TRBV18; length: 13; J: TRBJ1-4; size: .; CDR3: CASRQQQNEKLFF; DNA: TGTGCCAGCCGACAGCAGCAAAATGAAAAACTGTTTTTT
D: .; V: TRBV28; length: 15; J: TRBJ1-1; size: once; CDR3: CASSPNGLTNTEAFF; DNA: TGTGCCAGCAGTCCGAATGGACTGACGAACACTGAAGCTTTCTTT
D: TRBD2; V: TRBV12-3/TRBV12-4; length: 14; J: TRBJ2-3; size: few; CDR3: CASTSGLDPDTQYF; DNA: TGTGCCAGCACCTCGGGACTAGACCCTGATACGCAGTATTTT
D: .; V: TRBV6-1; length: 17; J: TRBJ1-6; size: .; CDR3: CASSETTIAGADSPLHF; DNA: TGTGCCAGCAGTGAAACCACGATCGCCGGGGCGGATTCACCCCTCCACTTT
D: .; V: TRBV24-1; length: 14; J: TRBJ1-5; size: many; CDR3: CATSRAGVDQPQHF; DNA: TGTGCCACCAGTAGGGCAGGGGTCGACCAGCCCCAGCATTTT
D: TRBD2; V: TRBV20-1; length: 16; J: TRBJ2-1; size: .; CDR3: CSASTTTSGSANEQFF; DNA: TGCAGTGCTAGTACCACGACTAGCGGGAGTGCAAATGAGCAGTTCTTC
D: .; V: TRBV5-1; length: 15; J: TRBJ1-1; size: .; CDR3: CASSIRTQGNTEAFF; DNA: TGCGCCAGCAGCATTAGGACACAGGGGAACACTGAAGCTTTCTTT
D: .; V: TRBV25-1; length: 14; J: TRBJ2-4; size: .; CDR3: CATSGGWQKNIQYF; DNA: TGTGCCACCTCAGGAGGGTGGCAGAAAAACATTCAGTACTTC
D: TRBD1; V: TRBV11-2; length: 15; J: TRBJ1-2; size: .; CDR3: CASSLEAGGVYGYTF; DNA: TGTGCCAGCAGCTTAGAGGCAGGGGGCGTCTATGGCTACACCTTC
D: .; V: TRBV9; length: 12; J: TRBJ1-6; size: .; CDR3: CASSVTGTPLHF; DNA: TGTGCCAGCAGCGTAACAGGGACACCCCTCCACTTT
D: .; V: TRBV27; length: 15; J: TRBJ2-7; size: .; CDR3: CASIPKAYGSYEQYF; DNA: TGTGCCAGCATCCCCAAGGCGTACGGGTCCTACGAGCAGTACTTC
D: TRBD1; V: TRBV27; length: 14; J: TRBJ1-2; size: .; CDR3: CASSADRVVNGYTF; DNA: TGTGCCAGCAGTGCCGACAGGGTCGTTAATGGCTACACCTTC
D: .; V: TRBV9; length: 15; J: TRBJ2-5; size: few; CDR3: CASSVGVTTQETQYF; DNA: TGTGCCAGCAGCGTAGGAGTAACCACCCAAGAGACCCAGTACTTC
D: .; V: TRBV9; length: 16; J: TRBJ1-3; size: .; CDR3: CASSGHGHSSGNTIYF; DNA: TGTGCCAGCAGTGGCCACGGGCACTCCTCTGGAAACACCATATATTTT
D: .; V: TRBV7-3; length: 13; J: TRBJ2-1; size: .; CDR3: CASSLNTDNEQFF; DNA: TGTGCCAGCAGCTTAAACACGGACAATGAGCAGTTCTTC
D: TRBD2; V: TRBV27; length: 17; J: TRBJ2-1; size: .; CDR3: CASSLSFPGTSGNEQFF; DNA: TGCGCCAGCAGTTTATCGTTTCCCGGGACTAGCGGGAATGAGCAGTTCTTC
D: .; V: TRBV5-1; length: 14; J: TRBJ2-3; size: few; CDR3: CASSPESSTDTQYF; DNA: TGCGCCAGCAGCCCGGAGTCCAGCACAGATACGCAGTATTTT
D: TRBD2; V: TRBV5-1; length: 16; J: TRBJ2-5; size: few; CDR3: CASSLVSGRTQETQYF; DNA: TGCGCCAGCAGCTTGGTGTCCGGGAGGACCCAAGAGACCCAGTACTTC
D: .; V: TRBV20-1; length: 12; J: TRBJ2-7; size: few; CDR3: CSATGSGLEQYF; DNA: TGCAGTGCTACAGGCTCAGGGTTAGAGCAGTACTTC
D: .; V: TRBV7-3; length: 17; J: TRBJ1-2; size: few; CDR3: CASSLNPARGILGGYTF; DNA: TGTGCCAGCAGCTTAAATCCGGCCCGGGGCATCCTCGGGGGCTACACCTTC
D: .; V: TRBV12-3/TRBV12-4; length: 14; J: TRBJ2-7; size: few; CDR3: CASSPGGARFEQYF; DNA: TGTGCCAGCAGCCCAGGGGGGGCTCGTTTCGAGCAGTACTTC
D: .; V: TRBV6-6; length: 13; J: TRBJ2-1; size: .; CDR3: CASTGGAGNEQFF; DNA: TGTGCCAGCACAGGGGGGGCGGGCAATGAGCAGTTCTTC
D: TRBD2; V: TRBV12-3/TRBV12-4; length: 18; J: TRBJ2-3; size: few; CDR3: CASSPEPTSASVTDTQYF; DNA: TGTGCCAGCAGTCCCGAACCGACTAGCGCGTCTGTCACAGATACGCAGTATTTT
D: .; V: TRBV21-1; length: 12; J: TRBJ2-1; size: few; CDR3: CASSKENDEQFF; DNA: TGTGCCAGCAGCAAAGAAAACGATGAGCAGTTCTTC
D: .; V: TRBV10-3; length: 14; J: TRBJ2-1; size: few; CDR3: CAISEGLLRNEQFF; DNA: TGTGCCATCAGTGAAGGTTTGCTCCGTAATGAGCAGTTCTTC
D: .; V: TRBV27; length: 15; J: TRBJ1-6; size: .; CDR3: CASSLRPNAISPLHF; DNA: TGTGCCAGCAGTTTAAGGCCCAACGCAATTTCACCCCTCCACTTT
D: TRBD2; V: TRBV20-1; length: 13; J: TRBJ2-7; size: .; CDR3: CSARGGIPNEQYF; DNA: TGCAGTGCTAGGGGAGGGATCCCGAACGAGCAGTACTTC
D: .; V: TRBV9; length: 14; J: TRBJ2-7; size: .; CDR3: CASTSPRAPYEQYF; DNA: TGTGCCAGCACCAGCCCACGGGCACCCTACGAGCAGTACTTC
D: .; V: TRBV20-1; length: 15; J: TRBJ2-5; size: few; CDR3: CSARVTRDTWETQYF; DNA: TGCAGTGCTAGAGTTACCAGGGACACCTGGGAGACCCAGTACTTC
D: .; V: TRBV6-2/TRBV6-3; length: 14; J: TRBJ1-2; size: few; CDR3: CASSYQGKFGDYTF; DNA: TGTGCCAGCAGTTACCAAGGGAAATTCGGCGACTACACCTTC
D: TRBD2; V: TRBV7-2; length: 16; J: TRBJ2-1; size: .; CDR3: CASSTPSGGRASEQFF; DNA: TGTGCCAGCAGCACCCCTAGCGGAGGTCGGGCAAGCGAGCAGTTCTTC
D: .; V: TRBV6-5; length: 14; J: TRBJ2-4; size: few; CDR3: CARKRPPGWNIQYF; DNA: TGTGCCCGAAAGCGACCACCGGGATGGAACATTCAGTACTTC
D: .; V: TRBV27; length: 13; J: TRBJ2-5; size: few; CDR3: CASRITPGGTQYF; DNA: TGTGCCAGCAGAATTACACCCGGGGGGACCCAGTACTTC
D: TRBD2; V: TRBV7-8; length: 15; J: TRBJ2-3; size: few; CDR3: CASSLMGLAGDTQYF; DNA: TGTGCCAGCAGCTTGATGGGACTAGCGGGAGATACGCAGTATTTT
D: TRBD2; V: TRBV27; length: 15; J: TRBJ2-5; size: .; CDR3: CASSLWTSGDNEQYF; DNA: TGTGCCAGCAGTTTATGGACTAGCGGGGACAATGAGCAGTACTTC
D: .; V: TRBV6-5; length: 13; J: TRBJ2-7; size: .; CDR3: CASSPKWSYEQYF; DNA: TGTGCCAGCAGCCCGAAGTGGTCCTACGAGCAGTACTTC
D: .; V: TRBV12-3/TRBV12-4; length: 12; J: TRBJ2-1; size: few; CDR3: CASSTYRAAQFF; DNA: TGTGCCAGCAGTACCTACAGGGCTGCGCAGTTCTTC
D: .; V: TRBV25-1; length: 12; J: TRBJ2-1; size: few; CDR3: CASSEYLSEQFF; DNA: TGTGCCAGCAGTGAATATTTGAGTGAGCAGTTCTTC
D: TRBD2; V: TRBV14; length: 18; J: TRBJ2-4; size: .; CDR3: CASSQRSDSGVAKNIQYF; DNA: TGTGCCAGCAGCCAAAGGTCTGATAGCGGGGTAGCCAAAAACATTCAGTACTTC
D: .; V: TRBV4-2; length: 16; J: TRBJ1-6; size: few; CDR3: CASSPFSGTADSPLHF; DNA: TGTGCCAGCAGCCCCTTCTCAGGGACGGCGGATTCACCCCTCCACTTT